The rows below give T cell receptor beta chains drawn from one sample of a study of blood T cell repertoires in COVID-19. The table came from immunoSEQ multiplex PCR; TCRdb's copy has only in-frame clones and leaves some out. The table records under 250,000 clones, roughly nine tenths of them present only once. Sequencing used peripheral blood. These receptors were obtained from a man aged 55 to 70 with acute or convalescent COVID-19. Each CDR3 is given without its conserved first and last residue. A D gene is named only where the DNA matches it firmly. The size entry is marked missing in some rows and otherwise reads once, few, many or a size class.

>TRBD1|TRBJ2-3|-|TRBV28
ASRRQGSTDTQY
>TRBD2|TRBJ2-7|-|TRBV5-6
ASRSEGTGGDYEQY
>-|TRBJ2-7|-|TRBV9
ASSVVGGEQY
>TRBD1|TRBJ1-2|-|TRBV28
ASSLSWRDRGPYGYT
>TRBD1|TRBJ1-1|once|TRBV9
ASTPTGWSTEAF
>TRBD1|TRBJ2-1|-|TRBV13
ASSLGLTGGLPITKDEQF
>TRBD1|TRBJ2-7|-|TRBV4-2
ASSQAYGTAYEQY
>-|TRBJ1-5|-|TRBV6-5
ASSYDPGNQPQH
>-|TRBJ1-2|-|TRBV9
ASKKGPGEGYGYT
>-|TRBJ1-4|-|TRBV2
ASSDAGGFSEKLF
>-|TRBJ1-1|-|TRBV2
ASIALTVDTEAF
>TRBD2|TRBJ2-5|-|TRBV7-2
ASRYSGTYQETQY
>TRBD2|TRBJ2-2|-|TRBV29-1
SVEVGGTGELF